In its sample, the clone carrying this T cell receptor beta chain was seen once. The entry originates in a study of cytomegalovirus exposure and HLA in healthy donors. Vbeta (60) and Jbeta (13) primers were used in the PCR. Assay: immunoSEQ multiplex PCR; the TCRdb copy retains only in-frame clones and omits some. The sample includes about 110,000 clones, roughly 80% of them seen just once. The germline V gene encodes CDR1 SGDLS and CDR2 YYNGEE. The CDR3 is 14 amino acids. The V end lost 0 bases, the J end lost 3 bases, and 7 bases lay between the germline ends. Sequencing used PBMCs. This TCR was sampled from a woman aged 40 to 50 in good health and CMV-seronegative. The chain links TRBV9 to TRBJ2-1; unclear D gene. The CDR3 loop reads CASSVATDYNEQFF. CDR3 DNA: TGTGCCAGCAGCGTAGCTACAGACTACAATGAGCAGTTCTTC. Full variable domain (remainder filled in from reference TRBV9 and TRBJ2-1): DSGVTQTPKHLITATGQRVTLRCSPRSGDLSVYWYQQSLDQGLQFLIQYYNGEERAKGNILERFSAQQFPDLHSELNLSSLELGDSALYFCASSVATDYNEQFFGPGTRLTVL.